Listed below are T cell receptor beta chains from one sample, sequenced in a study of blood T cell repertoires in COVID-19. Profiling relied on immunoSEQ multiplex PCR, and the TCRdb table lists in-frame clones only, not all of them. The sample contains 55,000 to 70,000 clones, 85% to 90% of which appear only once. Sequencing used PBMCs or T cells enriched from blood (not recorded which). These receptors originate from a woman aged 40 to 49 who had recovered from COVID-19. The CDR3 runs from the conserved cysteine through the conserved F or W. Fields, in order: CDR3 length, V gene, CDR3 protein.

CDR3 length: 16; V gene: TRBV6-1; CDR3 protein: CASSAQRQGRGQPQHF
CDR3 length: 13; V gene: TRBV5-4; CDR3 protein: CASSPEFPREQFF
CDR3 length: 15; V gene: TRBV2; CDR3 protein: CARGGQGHSGNTIYF
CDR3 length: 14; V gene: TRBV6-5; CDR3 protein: CASSYTEDSYEQYF
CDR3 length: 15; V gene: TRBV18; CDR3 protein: CASSPLNIPQETQYF
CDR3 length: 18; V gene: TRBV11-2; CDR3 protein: CASSSIKGAETAIYEQYF
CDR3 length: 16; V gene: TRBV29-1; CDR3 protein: CSVEGNVRRMNTEAFF
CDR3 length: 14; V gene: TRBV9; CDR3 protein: CASSVRSGSHEQYF
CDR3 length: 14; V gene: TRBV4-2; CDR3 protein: CASSQGRGTGELFF
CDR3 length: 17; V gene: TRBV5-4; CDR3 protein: CASSLGPAGALRDEQFF
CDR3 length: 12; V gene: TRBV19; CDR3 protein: CASTGYIYGYTF
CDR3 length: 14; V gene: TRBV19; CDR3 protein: CASSTPDSWETQYF
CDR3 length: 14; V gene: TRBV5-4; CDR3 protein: CASSFAGGQETQYF
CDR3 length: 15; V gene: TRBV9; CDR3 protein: CASSVSGQGAYEQYF
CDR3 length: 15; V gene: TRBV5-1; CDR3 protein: CASSLAGLGLDEQFF
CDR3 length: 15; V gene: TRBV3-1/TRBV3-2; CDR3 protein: CARSGGGGFSYEQYF
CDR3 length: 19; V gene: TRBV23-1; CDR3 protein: CASASIAGREPTSTDTQYF
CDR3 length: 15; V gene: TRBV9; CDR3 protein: CASPSSGGPNEKLFF
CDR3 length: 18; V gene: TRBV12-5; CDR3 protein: CASGFGTGAPSSYNEQFF
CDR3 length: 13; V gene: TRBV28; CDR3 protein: CASSGLAVDTQYF
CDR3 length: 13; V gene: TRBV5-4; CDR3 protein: CASSWIAGRTQYF
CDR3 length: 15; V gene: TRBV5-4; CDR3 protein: CASSLVVGGGMTQYF
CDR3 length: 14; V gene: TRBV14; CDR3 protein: CASSQDRGIGELFF
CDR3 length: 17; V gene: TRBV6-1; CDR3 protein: CASSEAHFEGGRNEQFF
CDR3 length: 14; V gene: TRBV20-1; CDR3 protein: CSASLRDSGYGYTF
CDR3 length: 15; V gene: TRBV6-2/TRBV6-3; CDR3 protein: CASSYYRTGGREQYF
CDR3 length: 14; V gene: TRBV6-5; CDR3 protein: CASSLTRVNTEAFF
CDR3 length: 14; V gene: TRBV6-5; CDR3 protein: CATDRQGAYQPQHF
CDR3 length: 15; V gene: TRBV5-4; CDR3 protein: CASSLAQGAFSPLHF
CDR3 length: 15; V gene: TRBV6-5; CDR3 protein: CASRTGLAVTDTQYF
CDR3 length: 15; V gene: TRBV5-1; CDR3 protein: CASTREGATTGELFF
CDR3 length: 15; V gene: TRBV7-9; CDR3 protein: CASSLRGQGGTEAFF
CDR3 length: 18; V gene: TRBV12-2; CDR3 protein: CASRLATVPGSRHNEQFF
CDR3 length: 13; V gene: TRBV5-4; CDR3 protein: CASSFRGGGGYTF
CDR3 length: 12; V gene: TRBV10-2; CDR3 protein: CASTGGGTEAFF
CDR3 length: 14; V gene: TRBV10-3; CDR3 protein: CAINSGGATGELFF
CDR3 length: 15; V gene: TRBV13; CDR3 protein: CASIPGTGGTGELFF
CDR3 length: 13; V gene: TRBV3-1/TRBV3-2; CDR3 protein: CASSHLMGYEQFF
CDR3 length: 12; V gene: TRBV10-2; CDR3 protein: CASNGGNYGYTF
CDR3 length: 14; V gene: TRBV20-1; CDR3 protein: CSASTSGVTDTQYF
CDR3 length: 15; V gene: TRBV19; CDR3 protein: CASTHRTSNTGELFF
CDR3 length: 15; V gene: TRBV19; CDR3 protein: CASSIPDTFFYGYTF
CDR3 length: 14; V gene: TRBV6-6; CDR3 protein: CASSAPGLTYEQYF
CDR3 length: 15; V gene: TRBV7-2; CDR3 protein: CASSYSGQAYYGYTF
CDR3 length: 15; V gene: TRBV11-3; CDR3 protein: CASSSEGRVNYGYTF
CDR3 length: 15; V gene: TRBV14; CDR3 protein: CASSQVGQGNSPLHF
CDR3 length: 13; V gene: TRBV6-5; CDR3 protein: CASNGGVGNEQFF
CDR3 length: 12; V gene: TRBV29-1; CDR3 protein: CSGKDSQETQYF
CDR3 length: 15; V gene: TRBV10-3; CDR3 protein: CAISEAGFSHQPQHF
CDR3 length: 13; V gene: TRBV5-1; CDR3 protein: CASSFFGYNEQFF